The clone carrying this TCR beta chain has a single count. These data originate in a study of blood T cell repertoires in COVID-19. The CDR3 is made up of 15 amino acids. Trimming cost V 1 base and J 6 bases, with 12 bases left between them. Looked up from germline, CDR1 is SEHNR and CDR2 is FQNEAQ (reference sequence). Produced via immunoSEQ multiplex PCR; TCRdb's table is partial and in-frame only. The table includes 120,000 to 150,000 clones, approximately 86% detected once. This chain uses TRBV7-9 with TRBJ1-4; D gene uncertain. The TCR sequence derives from a human donor in a cohort sampled during active COVID-19. Input material: peripheral blood. The CDR3 spells CASSLVAGNYEKLFF. The CDR3 region has the DNA TGTGCCAGCAGCTTAGTAGCCGGGAACTATGAAAAACTGTTTTTT.